This TCR beta chain was captured by sequencing in a study of cytomegalovirus exposure and HLA in healthy donors. CDR1 is SNHLY, CDR2 FYNNEI, per germline. The CDR3 covers 15 residues. With 4 bases removed from V and 3 bases from J, the gap between germline ends came to 14 bases. The protocol was immunoSEQ multiplex PCR, while the TCRdb copy is restricted to in-frame clones and leaves out a portion. The sample lists some 120,000 clones, approximately 90% occurring once. This clone was detected only a few times. Its cognate antigen is unknown. Study-level results: Some TCR beta chains (164 of them) were listed as cytomegalovirus-associated. For cytomegalovirus status, the classifier reportedly gave diagnoses with high specificity and sensitivity.

V is TRBV2 and J is TRBJ2-3; TRBD2 might be the D (6 bases). The receptor's source is a woman under 30 in good health and CMV-seronegative. Sequences were obtained from PBMCs. This CDR3 is CASSGSWGRTDTQYF. In DNA, the CDR3 is TGTGCCAGCAGTGGATCGTGGGGGAGGACAGATACGCAGTATTTT.